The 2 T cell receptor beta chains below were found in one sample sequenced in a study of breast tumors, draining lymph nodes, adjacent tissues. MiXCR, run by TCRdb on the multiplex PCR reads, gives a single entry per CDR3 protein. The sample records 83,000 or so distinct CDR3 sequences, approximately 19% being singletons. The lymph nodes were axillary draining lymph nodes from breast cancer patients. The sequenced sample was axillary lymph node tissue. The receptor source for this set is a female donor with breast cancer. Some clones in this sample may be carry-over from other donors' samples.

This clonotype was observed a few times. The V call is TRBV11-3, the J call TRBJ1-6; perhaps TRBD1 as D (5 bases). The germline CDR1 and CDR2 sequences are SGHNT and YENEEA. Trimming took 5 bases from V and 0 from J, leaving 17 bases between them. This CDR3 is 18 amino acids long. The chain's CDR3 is CASSPTSPDSSYNSPLHF. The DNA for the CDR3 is TGTGCCAGCAGCCCCACATCTCCCGACAGCTCCTATAATTCACCCCTCCACTTT.

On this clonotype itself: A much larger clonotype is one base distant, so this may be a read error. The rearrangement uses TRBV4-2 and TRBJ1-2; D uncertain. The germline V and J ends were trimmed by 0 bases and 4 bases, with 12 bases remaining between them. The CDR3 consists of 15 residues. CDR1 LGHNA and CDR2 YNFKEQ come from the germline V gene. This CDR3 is CASSQDENSSYGYTF. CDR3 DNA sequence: TGTGCCAGCAGCCAAGACGAGAATTCTAGCTATGGCTACACCTTC.